These 21 T cell receptor beta chains originate from one sample sequenced in a study of CD8+ T cells in alopecia areata. Extraction of RNA preceded its reverse transcription into cDNA, which served as the sequencing template. Assay: immunoSEQ multiplex PCR; the TCRdb copy retains only in-frame clones and omits some. The sample holds 150,000 or so clones, 87% seen once. The material sequenced was CD8+ T cells sorted from blood, taken at week 0. The receptors were gathered from a human donor with alopecia areata.

This clone turned up a few times. J is TRBJ2-7 and V is TRBV27, with TRBD2 matching over 9 bases. J lost 5 bases, V lost 2 bases, and 7 bases had no gene match. The CDR3 totals 15 residues. Per germline, CDR1 MNHEY and CDR2 SMNVEV (reference sequence). Here the CDR3 DNA reads TGTGCCAGCAGTTTAGTGCTAGCGGGAACCCACGAGCAGTACTTC. Its translation is CASSLVLAGTHEQYF.

The chain employs TRBV6-1 and TRBJ1-4; the D is unclear. Germline-derived CDR1 and CDR2 are MNHNS and SASEGT. The CDR3 is 13 residues long. V was clipped by 2 bases and J by 8 bases, with 9 bases between them. Here the CDR3 DNA reads TGTGCCAGCAGTGAATTCGGTGGAGAAAAACTGTTTTTT. Protein sequence: CASSEFGGEKLFF.

The genes are TRBV27 and TRBJ2-7, with 7 bases lining up with TRBD2. Germline values: CDR1 MNHEY, CDR2 SMNVEV (reference sequence). V gave up 1 base and J gave up 7 bases; unmatched junction bases: 13. The length of the CDR3 is 16 residues. CDR3 nucleotide sequence: TGTGCCAGCAGTTTATTGGTGGGCAGGACTAGGAGGGAGCAGTACTTC. Translating gives CASSLLVGRTRREQYF.

This sequence joins TRBV27 and TRBJ2-1; 8 nucleotides align to TRBD1. CDR3 length: 11 residues. Germline CDR1 MNHEY, CDR2 SMNVEV (reference sequence). Unmatched junction bases numbered 6, after V lost 5 bases and J lost 15 bases. The CDR3, as DNA: TGTGCCAGCAGTCCAGGACAGGGTAGGTTCTTC. This translates into CASSPGQGRFF.

The V and J genes are TRBV6-1 and TRBJ2-7, with D possibly being TRBD2 (5 bases). With 10 bases removed from V and 0 bases from J, the gap between germline ends came to 10 bases. The CDR3 runs to 12 residues. Germline V CDR1 and CDR2: MNHNS, SASEGT. The CDR3, as DNA: TGTGCCACTGCCGGGGTCTCCTACGAGCAGTACTTC. Amino acid sequence: CATAGVSYEQYF.

The gene calls are TRBV7-8 and TRBJ2-7; D is ambiguous. The CDR3 length is 13 residues. Germline CDR1 and CDR2: SGHVS and FQNEAQ. V was pared by 5 bases and J by 3 bases, with 11 bases between. The CDR3, as DNA: TGTGCCAGCAGCGCCGACGTGGACTACGAGCAGTACTTC. Its translation: CASSADVDYEQYF.

This clone turned up a few times. J is TRBJ2-7 and V is TRBV7-9; D is undetermined. The CDR3 contains 12 residues. V was trimmed by 1 base and J by 6 bases, leaving 7 bases between them. Per the germline V gene, CDR1 is SEHNR and CDR2 is FQNEAQ (reference sequence). CDR3 DNA sequence: TGTGCCAGCAGCTTAGGGTTTGGCGAGCAGTACTTC. Residues: CASSLGFGEQYF.

The rearrangement uses TRBV11-2 and TRBJ2-5, with D unresolved. The tail of the sequence fits TRBJ2-7 better, so the J call may be wrong. This CDR3 is 16 amino acids long. Germline CDR1 reads SGHAT; CDR2 reads FQNNGV. CDR3 DNA: TGTGCCAGCAGCTTAGAGGCCGGCAACAGCCTCTACGAGCAGTACTTC. Its protein is CASSLEAGNSLYEQYF.

This rearrangement joins TRBV4-1 to TRBJ2-1; D is perhaps TRBD2 (6 bases). The V and J ends lost 4 bases and 10 bases respectively, with 23 bases between them. CDR1 is MGHRA and CDR2 is YSYEKL in the germline V gene. The CDR3 runs 16 residues. The DNA of the CDR3 is TGCGCCAGCAGCCTGGCCCGCGGCGGGGCCTGGATAGAGCAGTTCTTC. It codes for CASSLARGGAWIEQFF.

The rearrangement links TRBV6-4 to TRBJ2-1; D possibly corresponds to TRBD1 (5 bases). With 10 bases removed from V and 7 bases from J, the gap between germline ends came to 17 bases. CDR3 length: 13 residues. Germline CDR1 MRHNA, CDR2 SNTAGT. The CDR3 sequence is CAIRNKGWNEQFF. CDR3 nucleotide sequence: TGTGCCATTCGAAACAAGGGGTGGAATGAGCAGTTCTTC.

The chain's CDR3 is CASSVAGGLSYEQYF. The CDR3 coding sequence is TGTGCCAGCAGCGTAGCGGGGGGGTTATCCTACGAGCAGTACTTC. V gene TRBV9 combines with J gene TRBJ2-7; 8 bases are a match to TRBD2. CDR1 is SGDLS, CDR2 YYNGEE, per germline. Trimming removed 0 bases from V and 1 base from J; junction bases left unmatched: 3. The CDR3 runs 15 residues.

This clone was found once. V gene TRBV9 combines with J gene TRBJ2-4; tentatively, D is TRBD2 (6 bases). Germline CDR1 is SGDLS and CDR2 is YYNGEE. V lost 4 bases and J 1 base, leaving 15 bases between the germline ends. This CDR3 has 16 amino acids. The CDR3 spells CASSHFGSGAKNIQYF. CDR3 in DNA: TGTGCCAGCAGCCACTTTGGCAGCGGGGCCAAAAACATTCAGTACTTC.

A few counts support this clone. Other DNA variants within this sample encode the same CDR3. The chain joins TRBV19 to TRBJ2-2; D remains ambiguous. Trimming took off 1 base at V and 2 bases at J, with 5 bases between the two ends. The germline V gene has CDR1 LNHDA and CDR2 SQIVND (reference sequence). CDR3 length equals 14 residues. This chain's CDR3 is CASSIGGNTGELFF. CDR3 DNA: TGTGCCAGTAGTATAGGTGGAAACACCGGGGAGCTGTTTTTT.

CDR3 amino acids: CSVDSGYSYEQYF. The CDR3 nucleotides are TGCAGCGTTGATAGCGGGTATTCCTACGAGCAGTACTTC. The gene calls are TRBV29-1 and TRBJ2-7, with TRBD2 matching 7 bases. After removal of 3 bases from V and 1 base from J, the junction contained 3 bases not matched to a gene. CDR3 length equals 13 residues. In germline, CDR1 is SQVTM, CDR2 ANQGSEA.

The J gene is TRBJ1-1, the V gene TRBV6-6, with D unclear. Trimming took off 7 bases at V and 7 bases at J, with 13 bases between the two ends. The CDR3 consists of 12 residues. CDR1 and CDR2 (germline): MNHNY, SVGAGI (reference sequence). This chain's CDR3 is CASTHQFDEAFF. The CDR3 region has the DNA TGTGCCAGCACCCACCAATTCGATGAAGCTTTCTTT.

This chain connects TRBV27 to TRBJ2-7; TRBD2 might be the D (5 bases). The germline V gene encodes CDR1 MNHEY and CDR2 SMNVEV (reference sequence). V lost 3 bases and J 5 bases, leaving 8 bases between the germline ends. The CDR3 length is 12 residues. The CDR3 DNA is TGTGCCAGCAGTTTCTCGGGGAACGAGCAGTACTTC. The encoded protein is CASSFSGNEQYF.

The chain recombines TRBV6-1 with TRBJ2-3, with 13 bases aligning to TRBD2. V was clipped by 6 bases and J by 3 bases; unmatched bases: 3. The CDR3 spans 15 residues. Germline V gene data show CDR1 as MNHNS and CDR2 as SASEGT. The CDR3 protein is CASRPGLAGTDTQYF. CDR3 nucleotides: TGTGCCAGCAGGCCGGGACTAGCGGGAACAGATACGCAGTATTTT.

V gene TRBV25-1 combines with J gene TRBJ2-7; TRBD1 aligns across 7 bases. V was clipped by 5 bases and J by 2 bases; unmatched bases: 6. The CDR3 is made up of 14 amino acids. Germline CDR1 is MGHDK and CDR2 is SYGVNS. For the CDR3, the DNA is TGTGCCAGCAGTTTACAGGGGATTCCCTACGAGCAGTACTTC. It yields the protein CASSLQGIPYEQYF.

CDR3: CSVEDEREFGEQFF. Written as DNA, the CDR3 is TGCAGCGTTGAAGATGAGCGGGAGTTTGGTGAGCAGTTCTTC. V is TRBV29-1 and J is TRBJ2-1; the match to TRBD2 covers 8 bases. After removal of 0 bases from V and 9 bases from J, the junction contained 7 bases not matched to a gene. Per germline, CDR1 SQVTM and CDR2 ANQGSEA. This CDR3 contains 14 residues.

V and J are TRBV30 and TRBJ2-1, with D uncertain. Trimming shortened V by 0 bases and J by 3 bases, and 9 bases separated the two germline ends. The length of the CDR3 is 14 residues. The germline V gene has CDR1 GTSNPN and CDR2 SVGIG (reference sequence). CDR3 bases: TGTGCCTGGAGTGTAGGGCGGTTCTACAATGAGCAGTTCTTC. Translating gives CAWSVGRFYNEQFF.

This clone was recorded only once. The rearrangement uses TRBV7-9 and TRBJ1-5; D gene uncertain. Trimming cost V 5 bases and J 4 bases, with 15 bases left between them. The CDR3 is 15 amino acids. CDR1 is SEHNR, CDR2 FQNEAQ, per germline (reference sequence). Here the CDR3 reads CASSSSRRPNQPQHF. The CDR3 bases are TGTGCCAGCAGCAGCTCCCGACGTCCAAATCAGCCCCAGCATTTT.